This T cell receptor (beta chain) was identified in a study of CXCR3-negative and CXCR3-positive naive CD8 T cells. Study findings and constraints: A higher hydrophobicity marked the TRB CDR3s of CXCR3-positive naive cells versus CXCR3-negative naive cells.

The CDR3 length is 14 residues. Germline CDR1 is LNHDA and CDR2 is SQIVND (reference sequence). In preparing the TRB cDNA libraries, 5' RACE with UMI labels was used. TCRdb reprocessed the 5' RACE reads and stores each CDR3 protein as one record, lacking DNA. The sample is made up of 150,000 to 180,000 distinct CDR3 sequences, and the top ten hold 0.45% to 0.6% of it. Notes on this clonotype: Its antigen is as yet unknown.

The genes are TRBV19 and TRBJ2-7; TCRdb's assignment of TRBD1 cannot be checked, as there is no DNA. The TCR originated in a human donor in good health. Some clones in this sample may be carry-over from other donors' samples. The sample consisted of naive CXCR3+ CD8+ T cells from blood. Stated subset: CD45RO-CCR7+CD27+CD95- naive CD8+ T cells expressing CXCR3 (TNR3+). The CDR3 protein is CASSAGTGSYEQYF.